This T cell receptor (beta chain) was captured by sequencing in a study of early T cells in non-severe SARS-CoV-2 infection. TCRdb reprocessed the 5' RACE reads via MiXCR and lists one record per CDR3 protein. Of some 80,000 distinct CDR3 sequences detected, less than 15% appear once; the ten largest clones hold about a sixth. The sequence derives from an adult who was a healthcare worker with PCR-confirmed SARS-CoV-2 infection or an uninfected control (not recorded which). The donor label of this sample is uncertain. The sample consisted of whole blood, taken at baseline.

This chain's CDR3 is CASSSTGLAWETQYF. The CDR3 coding sequence is TGTGCCAGCAGCTCAACCGGACTAGCGTGGGAGACCCAGTACTTC. V usage is TRBV11-2 and J usage is TRBJ2-5; 9 nucleotides align to TRBD2. The V segment lost 4 bases and the J segment 5 bases; nucleotides outside the gene matches: 8. Germline V gene data show CDR1 as SGHAT and CDR2 as FQNNGV. CDR3 length equals 15 residues.